This is a list of T cell receptor beta chains from one sample in a study of beta chain features in type 1 diabetes. Data came from immunoSEQ multiplex PCR; TCRdb stores just in-frame clones and leaves some out. The sample consists of 150,000 to 190,000 clones, 10% of them appearing once. Sequences were obtained from central memory CD4+ T cells from blood. Every receptor here comes from a man aged 30 to 45 with type 1 diabetes. The CDR3 runs from the conserved cysteine through the conserved F or W. D genes are given only for firm matches. Not every row has a clone size; where given, it reads once, few, many or a size class.

clone size: -
J gene: TRBJ1-5
V gene: TRBV29-1
D gene: -
CDR3 DNA: TGCAGCGTTTCGGGGACTTCCAATCAGCCCCAGCATTTT
CDR3 protein: CSVSGTSNQPQHF

clone size: few
J gene: TRBJ2-7
V gene: TRBV2
D gene: TRBD2
CDR3 DNA: TGTGCCAGCATCCCTCCCAAGACTAGCGGGAGGGACTCCTACGAGCAGTACTTC
CDR3 protein: CASIPPKTSGRDSYEQYF

clone size: few
J gene: TRBJ2-1
V gene: TRBV19
D gene: -
CDR3 DNA: TGTGCCAGTAGTCGGGGGAGCTCCTACAATGAGCAGTTCTTC
CDR3 protein: CASSRGSSYNEQFF

clone size: few
J gene: TRBJ2-3
V gene: TRBV7-2
D gene: TRBD2
CDR3 DNA: TGTGCCAGCAGCCAACTAGCGGGAGCAGGTGATACGCAGTATTTT
CDR3 protein: CASSQLAGAGDTQYF

clone size: few
J gene: TRBJ2-6
V gene: TRBV19
D gene: -
CDR3 DNA: TGTGCCAGTAGTATACCAGCGAGGGCTGGGGCCAACGTCCTGACTTTC
CDR3 protein: CASSIPARAGANVLTF

clone size: many
J gene: TRBJ1-4
V gene: TRBV15
D gene: -
CDR3 DNA: TGTGCCACCAGCAGAGCCTTGCTGGGGGGAGGAGGTGAAAAACTGTTTTTT
CDR3 protein: CATSRALLGGGGEKLFF

clone size: few
J gene: TRBJ2-1
V gene: TRBV5-1
D gene: TRBD1
CDR3 DNA: TGCGCCAGCAGCTCCGGACAGGGAGGTAATGAGCAGTTCTTC
CDR3 protein: CASSSGQGGNEQFF

clone size: many
J gene: TRBJ1-1
V gene: TRBV7-9
D gene: -
CDR3 DNA: TGTGCCAGCACCGAAGCCGGGTACACTGAAGCTTTCTTT
CDR3 protein: CASTEAGYTEAFF

clone size: -
J gene: TRBJ1-2
V gene: TRBV6-6
D gene: -
CDR3 DNA: TGTGCCAGCCTTCTCACCGGGGACTATGGCTACACCTTC
CDR3 protein: CASLLTGDYGYTF

clone size: few
J gene: TRBJ2-6
V gene: TRBV30
D gene: -
CDR3 DNA: TGTGCCTGGAGTACAGGCGTGGCCAACGTCCTGACTTTC
CDR3 protein: CAWSTGVANVLTF

clone size: -
J gene: TRBJ1-3
V gene: TRBV11-2
D gene: TRBD1
CDR3 DNA: TGTGCCAGCAGCTTATATACAGGGGTCTCTGGAAACACCATATATTTT
CDR3 protein: CASSLYTGVSGNTIYF

clone size: few
J gene: TRBJ2-7
V gene: TRBV7-9
D gene: TRBD1
CDR3 DNA: TGTGCCAGCAGCTATCTTCAGGGGGCTACCTACGAGCAGTACTTC
CDR3 protein: CASSYLQGATYEQYF

clone size: -
J gene: TRBJ2-7
V gene: TRBV28
D gene: TRBD2
CDR3 DNA: TGTGCCAGCCTCACTAGCGGCTACGAGCAGTACTTC
CDR3 protein: CASLTSGYEQYF

clone size: -
J gene: TRBJ2-7
V gene: TRBV4-2
D gene: TRBD2
CDR3 DNA: TGTGCCAGCAGCCAAGCGGCAGGAGCGGGAACCTACGAGCAGTACTTC
CDR3 protein: CASSQAAGAGTYEQYF

clone size: many
J gene: TRBJ1-4
V gene: TRBV30
D gene: -
CDR3 DNA: TGTGCCTGGAGTGTACGTCGATCGGGGTTACATGAAAAACTGTTTTTT
CDR3 protein: CAWSVRRSGLHEKLFF

clone size: -
J gene: TRBJ1-1
V gene: TRBV7-2
D gene: -
CDR3 DNA: TGTGCCAGCAGCTTAGCGCGGGGCGACACTGAAGCTTTCTTT
CDR3 protein: CASSLARGDTEAFF

clone size: -
J gene: TRBJ2-6
V gene: TRBV9
D gene: -
CDR3 DNA: TGTGCCAGCAGCGTCGGGACTCTGCTCTCTGGGGCCAACGTCCTGACTTTC
CDR3 protein: CASSVGTLLSGANVLTF

clone size: -
J gene: TRBJ2-1
V gene: TRBV5-1
D gene: TRBD2
CDR3 DNA: TGCGCCAGCAGCTTGGATGGCGGGAGGTCCTACAATGAGCAGTTCTTC
CDR3 protein: CASSLDGGRSYNEQFF

clone size: few
J gene: TRBJ2-7
V gene: TRBV30
D gene: TRBD2
CDR3 DNA: TGTGCCTGGAGGGTCGCGGGGGCCTACGAGCAGTACTTC
CDR3 protein: CAWRVAGAYEQYF

clone size: -
J gene: TRBJ2-1
V gene: TRBV11-2
D gene: -
CDR3 DNA: TGTGCCAGCAGCTTAGTTCGGTCACTGGGGCCCAATGAGCAGTTCTTC
CDR3 protein: CASSLVRSLGPNEQFF

clone size: -
J gene: TRBJ2-5
V gene: TRBV15
D gene: TRBD2
CDR3 DNA: TGTGCCACCAGCAGGGGTCTTGCTGTGGCGGGAGAAGAGGAGACCCAGTACTTC
CDR3 protein: CATSRGLAVAGEEETQYF

clone size: -
J gene: TRBJ2-1
V gene: TRBV5-1
D gene: -
CDR3 DNA: TGCGCCAGCAGCTTGGGTGCGGGACTCGGCAATGAGCAGTTCTTC
CDR3 protein: CASSLGAGLGNEQFF

clone size: -
J gene: TRBJ2-3
V gene: TRBV4-2
D gene: TRBD2
CDR3 DNA: TGTGCCAGCAGCCAAGGGCAGTCACTAGCGGGAGGTGGCACAGATACGCAGTATTTT
CDR3 protein: CASSQGQSLAGGGTDTQYF

clone size: -
J gene: TRBJ1-1
V gene: TRBV7-9
D gene: -
CDR3 DNA: TGTGCCAGCAGCTTAGCCCCCGGGGTGAACACTGAAGCTTTCTTT
CDR3 protein: CASSLAPGVNTEAFF

clone size: -
J gene: TRBJ2-5
V gene: TRBV7-8
D gene: TRBD1
CDR3 DNA: TGTGCCAGCGAGACAGGGGGCTTTGAGACCCAGTACTTC
CDR3 protein: CASETGGFETQYF

clone size: -
J gene: TRBJ1-2
V gene: TRBV29-1
D gene: -
CDR3 DNA: TGCAGCGTTGATTATAATTCCGACTATGGCTACACCTTC
CDR3 protein: CSVDYNSDYGYTF

clone size: few
J gene: TRBJ2-2
V gene: TRBV28
D gene: TRBD2
CDR3 DNA: TGTGCCAGCAGTCAACTGGGGGGGTCCGGGGAGCTGTTTTTT
CDR3 protein: CASSQLGGSGELFF

clone size: few
J gene: TRBJ2-7
V gene: TRBV7-2
D gene: -
CDR3 DNA: TGTGCCAGCAGCTTGGGAGGAGGGAGCTCCTACGAGCAGTACTTC
CDR3 protein: CASSLGGGSSYEQYF